This entry features one T cell receptor (beta chain) sequence. This clone may be a read error of a much larger clone one base away. The CDR3 runs to 14 residues. V gave up 6 bases and J gave up 4 bases, with 12 bases separating them. The germline V gene has CDR1 KGHSH and CDR2 LQKENI. The sample originates from a study of regulatory T cells in long-lasting Graves disease. The authors built TCR beta libraries using iRepertoire HTBI primers and Arm-PCR of CDR3 regions. Each CDR3 protein gets one entry after TCRdb re-called the multiplex PCR reads with MiXCR. The sample lists about 320,000 distinct CDR3 sequences, 15% to 20% occurring once. Time point indicated: newly diagnosed GD, antithyroid drugs for less than 3 months. PBMCs provided the RNA from which the TCR library was made.

V gene TRBV18 combines with J gene TRBJ2-2; D possibly corresponds to TRBD1 (6 bases). The receptor was derived from a female donor with Graves disease. The source material was peripheral blood mononuclear cells (PBMCs), sampled at new diagnosis, from a patient treated with antithyroid drugs. CDR3 DNA: TGTGCCAGCTCTCCAGGGGCGATCACCGGGGAGCTGTTTTTT. Translation gives CASSPGAITGELFF.